The source of this T cell receptor beta chain is a study of T cells expressing NK-cell markers. Study-level results: In several donors, dominant clonotypes made up about 28.3-65% of CD3+CD56-NKG2C+ cells. Clarity on HCMV specificity was lacking for the expanded NKG2C+ T cell clones.

Comments on this clonotype: Its specificity is unknown.

Germline V gene sequence: CDR1 SGHKS, CDR2 YYEKEE (reference sequence). This CDR3 has 14 residues. TCRdb re-called the 5' RACE reads and shows each CDR3 protein once, DNA omitted. The sample has 400,000 to 450,000 distinct CDR3 sequences; the top ten hold approximately 7%. Sequencing was performed on blood T cells: a sorted CD56 or NKG2C T cell subset, CD4+ or CD8+ T cells, or bulk PBMC T cells (not recorded which). This chain links TRBV5-5 with TRBJ2-5; checking the TCRdb D call of TRBD1 is not possible without DNA. The clonotype was recovered from a woman aged 18 to 69 in good health. Here the CDR3 reads CASSLLPGEETQYF.